This TCR beta chain was obtained from a study of T cells in Graves' hyperthyroidism and ophthalmopathy. Study conclusions and caveats: In the blood, most expanded thyroid clonotypes above 0.001 appeared as well. The model anticipated ophthalmopathy a median approximately 6.5 months pre-onset.

The table lists this clonotype with many counts. Its cognate antigen is unknown. TCR beta CDR3 region amplification was performed from RNA transcripts. Using the HTBI primer set, a first-round RT-PCR was run on the TCR CDR3. TCRdb reanalysed the multiplex PCR reads using MiXCR and keeps one entry per CDR3 protein. The table shows some 250,000 distinct CDR3 sequences, with roughly 15% occurring only once. The germline CDR1 and CDR2 sequences are SQVTM and ANQGSEA. The CDR3 has 15 amino acids. After removal of 6 bases from V and 10 bases from J, the junction contained 15 bases not matched to a gene. The rearrangement links TRBV29-1 to TRBJ2-1; TRBD2 agrees at 10 bases. The TCR was taken from a woman between 35 and 50 years old with Graves' hyperthyroidism that later progressed to Graves' ophthalmopathy. Sequenced input: blood. CDR3 nucleotide sequence: TGCAGCGTGGACCTCGGACTAGCGGAGGGATGGGAGCAGTTCTTC. Its protein product is CSVDLGLAEGWEQFF.